This note documents a single T cell receptor (beta chain) sequence. V gave up 5 bases and J gave up 2 bases, with 15 bases separating them. The CDR3 consists of 15 residues. Germline V gene data show CDR1 as SEHNR and CDR2 as FQNEAQ (reference sequence). As handled by the study authors: Using reference gene primer amplification, nucleated cell counts were estimated. Sequencing used immunoSEQ multiplex PCR; TCRdb keeps in-frame clones, though not all of them. For V, J and clone size, that table is used; D and trimming come from the DNA. The table shows approximately 24,000 clones, with more than 75% occurring only once. The data belong to a study of blood T cell repertoires in COVID-19. Study overall: Samples representing acute and convalescent COVID-19 were sourced from the United States, Italy and Spain. Sources were T cells, B-cell-depleted T cells, or PBMCs; the material itself was cDNA or gDNA.

The rearrangement joins TRBV7-9 to TRBJ2-5, with D possibly TRBD2 on 5 matching bases. The clonotype was recovered from a man aged 50 to 60 with active COVID-19. Sequencing was performed on peripheral blood. The CDR3 protein is CASSPTRSGQETQYF. For the CDR3, the DNA is TGTGCCAGCAGCCCGACCAGGTCGGGGCAAGAGACCCAGTACTTC.